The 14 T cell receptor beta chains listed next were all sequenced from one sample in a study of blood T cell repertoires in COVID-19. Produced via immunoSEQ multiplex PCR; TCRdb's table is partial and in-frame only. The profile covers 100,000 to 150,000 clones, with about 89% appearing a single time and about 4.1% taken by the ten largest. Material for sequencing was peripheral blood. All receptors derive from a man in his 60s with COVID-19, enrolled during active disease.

In nucleotides, the CDR3 is TGTGCCAGCAGCCAAGTGGGAGCCGACTACAATGAGCAGTTCTTC. Its protein product is CASSQVGADYNEQFF. This rearrangement joins TRBV4-2 to TRBJ2-1; D is possibly TRBD2 (5 bases). With 1 base removed from V and 3 bases from J, the gap between germline ends came to 10 bases. The CDR3 runs to 15 residues. Germline values: CDR1 LGHNA, CDR2 YNFKEQ.

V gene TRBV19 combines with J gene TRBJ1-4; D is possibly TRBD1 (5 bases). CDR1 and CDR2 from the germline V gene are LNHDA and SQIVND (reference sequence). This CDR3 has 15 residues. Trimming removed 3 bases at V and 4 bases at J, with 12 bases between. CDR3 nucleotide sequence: TGTGCCAGTAGTATCAGAGACAGCAGTAATGAAAAACTGTTTTTT. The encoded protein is CASSIRDSSNEKLFF.

The CDR3 nucleotides are TGTGCCAGCAGCAAGGACAGGAGGGCCAAAAACATTCAGTACTTC. Protein: CASSKDRRAKNIQYF. This chain joins TRBV7-2 and TRBJ2-4; 7 positions agree with TRBD1. Germline V gives CDR1 SGHTA, CDR2 FQGNSA. This CDR3 is built from 15 residues. The V and J ends lost 5 bases and 1 base, in that order; junction bases with no gene match: 5.

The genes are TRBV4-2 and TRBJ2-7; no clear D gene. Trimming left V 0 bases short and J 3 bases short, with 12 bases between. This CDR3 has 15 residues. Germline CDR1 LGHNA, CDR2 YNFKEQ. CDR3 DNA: TGTGCCAGCAGCCAAGAGTCCGGCGGCTACTACGAGCAGTACTTC. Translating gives CASSQESGGYYEQYF.

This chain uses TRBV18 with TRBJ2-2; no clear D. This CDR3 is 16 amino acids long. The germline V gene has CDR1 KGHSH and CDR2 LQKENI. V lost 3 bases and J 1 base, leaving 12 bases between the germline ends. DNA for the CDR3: TGTGCCAGCTCACCCCGGCGGTCGGTGAACACCGGGGAGCTGTTTTTT. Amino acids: CASSPRRSVNTGELFF.

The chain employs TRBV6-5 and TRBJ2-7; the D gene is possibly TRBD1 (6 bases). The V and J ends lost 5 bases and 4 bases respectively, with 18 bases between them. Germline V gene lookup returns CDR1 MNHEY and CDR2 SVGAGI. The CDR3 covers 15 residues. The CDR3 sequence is CASSTQGGAGYEQYF. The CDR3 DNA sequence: TGTGCCAGCAGTACACAGGGTGGGGCAGGGTACGAGCAGTACTTC.

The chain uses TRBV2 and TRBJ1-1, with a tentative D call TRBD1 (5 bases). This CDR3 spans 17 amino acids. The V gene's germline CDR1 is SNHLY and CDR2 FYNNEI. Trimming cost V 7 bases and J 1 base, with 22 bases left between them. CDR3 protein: CASIKRFLAGENTEAFF. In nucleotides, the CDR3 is TGTGCCAGCATAAAGAGGTTCTTGGCGGGGGAGAACACTGAAGCTTTCTTT.

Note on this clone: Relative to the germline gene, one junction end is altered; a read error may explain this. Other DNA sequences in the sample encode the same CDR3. CDR3 coding DNA: TGCGCCATCGTCGCAGAGGGGGACACTGAAGCTTTCTTT. As protein: CAIVAEGDTEAFF. V gene TRBV10-3 combines with J gene TRBJ1-1; D is perhaps TRBD1 (6 bases). This CDR3 comprises 13 residues. The germline CDR1 and CDR2 sequences are ENHRY and SYGVKD.

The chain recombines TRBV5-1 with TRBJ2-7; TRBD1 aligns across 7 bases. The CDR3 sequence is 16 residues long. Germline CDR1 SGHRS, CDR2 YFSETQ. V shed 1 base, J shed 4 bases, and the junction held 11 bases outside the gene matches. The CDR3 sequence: CASSLNFGTVKYEQYF. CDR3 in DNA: TGCGCCAGCAGCTTGAATTTCGGGACAGTAAAATACGAGCAGTACTTC.

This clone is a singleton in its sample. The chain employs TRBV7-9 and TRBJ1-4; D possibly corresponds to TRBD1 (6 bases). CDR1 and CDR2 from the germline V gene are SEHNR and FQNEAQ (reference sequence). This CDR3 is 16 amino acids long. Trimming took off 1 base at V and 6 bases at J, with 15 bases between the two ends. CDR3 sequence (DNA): TGTGCCAGCAGCTTAGGCAGGGGACCCCGAGATGAAAAACTGTTTTTT. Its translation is CASSLGRGPRDEKLFF. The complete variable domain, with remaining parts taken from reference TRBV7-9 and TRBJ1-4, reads DTGVSQNPRHKITKRGQNVTFRCDPISEHNRLYWYRQTLGQGPEFLTYFQNEAQLEKSRLLSDRFSAERPKGSFSTLEIQRTEQGDSAMYLCASSLGRGPRDEKLFFGSGTQLSVL.

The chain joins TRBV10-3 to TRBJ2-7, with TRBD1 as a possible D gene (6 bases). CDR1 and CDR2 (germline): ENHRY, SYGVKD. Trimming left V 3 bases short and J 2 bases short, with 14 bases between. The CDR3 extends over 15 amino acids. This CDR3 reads CAISEVKAGAYEQYF. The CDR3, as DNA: TGTGCCATCAGTGAAGTAAAGGCAGGGGCCTACGAGCAGTACTTC.

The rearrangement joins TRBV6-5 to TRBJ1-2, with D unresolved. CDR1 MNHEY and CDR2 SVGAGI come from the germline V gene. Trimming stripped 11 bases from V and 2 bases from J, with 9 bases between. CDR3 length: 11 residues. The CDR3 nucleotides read TGTGCCTCCGGAGGGAACTATGGCTACACCTTC. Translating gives CASGGNYGYTF.

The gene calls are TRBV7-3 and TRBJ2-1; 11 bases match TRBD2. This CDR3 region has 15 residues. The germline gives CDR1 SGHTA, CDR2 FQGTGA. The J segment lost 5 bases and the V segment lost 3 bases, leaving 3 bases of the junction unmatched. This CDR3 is CASSFSGGAHNEQFF. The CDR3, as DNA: TGTGCCAGCAGCTTTAGCGGGGGGGCGCACAATGAGCAGTTCTTC.

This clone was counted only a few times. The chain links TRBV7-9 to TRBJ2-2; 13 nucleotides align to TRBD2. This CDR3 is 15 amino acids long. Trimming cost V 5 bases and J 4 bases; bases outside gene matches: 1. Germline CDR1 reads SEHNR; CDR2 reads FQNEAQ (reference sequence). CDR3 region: CASSRTSGGTGELFF. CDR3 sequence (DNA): TGTGCCAGCAGCAGGACTAGCGGGGGCACCGGGGAGCTGTTTTTT. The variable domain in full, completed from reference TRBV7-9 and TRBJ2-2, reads DTGVSQNPRHKITKRGQNVTFRCDPISEHNRLYWYRQTLGQGPEFLTYFQNEAQLEKSRLLSDRFSAERPKGSFSTLEIQRTEQGDSAMYLCASSRTSGGTGELFFGEGSRLTVL.